This T cell receptor (beta chain) was identified during a study of human T cells and chemical hapten exposure. Findings and caveats of the study: The study found expanded TCRs formed significantly more large CDR3 similarity clusters than controls. No change in TCRs above 1 in 1000 frequency was produced by DPC sensitization.

TCRdb reprocessed the RACE reads via MiXCR and lists one record per CDR3 protein. This table has some 120,000 distinct CDR3 sequences, about an eighth appearing once. The time point here: patch test 1, 2 weeks after DPC sensitization. Sample treatment: therapeutic diphenylcyclopropenone sensitization with weekly scalp DPC. The V end lost 5 bases, the J end lost 2 bases, and 6 bases lay between the germline ends. CDR1 is SQVTM and CDR2 is ANQGSEA in the germline V gene. The length of the CDR3 is 11 residues. A note on this clonotype: Its antigen is not identified.

This rearrangement joins TRBV29-1 to TRBJ2-5; D call uncertain. The clonotype comes from a woman aged 45-65 years with alopecia areata. Some clones in this sample may be carry-over from other donors' samples. The material sequenced was whole blood, taken in connection with sensitization to the hapten diphenylcyclopropenone (DPC). The CDR3 here is CSVRWQETQYF. As DNA, the CDR3 is TGCAGCGTTCGCTGGCAAGAGACCCAGTACTTC. Using reference TRBV29-1 and TRBJ2-5 for the parts outside the CDR3, the full variable domain is SAVISQKPSRDICQRGTSLTIQCQVDSQVTMMFWYRQQPGQSLTLIATANQGSEATYESGFVIDKFPISRPNLTFSTLTVSNMSPEDSSIYLCSVRWQETQYFGPGTRLLVL.